These 5 T cell receptor beta chains were sequenced from one sample in a study of graft-versus-host responses after intestinal transplantation. Which antigens these TCRs recognize remains unknown. Only in-frame clones appear in the TCRdb table, and some are missing; sequencing was by immunoSEQ multiplex PCR. The table includes roughly 97,000 clones, about 88% detected once. Sequencing used unstimulated CD4+ T cells sorted from spleen or lymph node cells, obtained before intestinal transplant. These receptors were collected from a human donor who received an intestinal transplant.

The chain is built from TRBV4-1 and TRBJ1-3, with 8 bases lining up with TRBD1. V trimming: 2 bases; J trimming: 0 bases; junction bases outside the gene matches: 15. The CDR3 spans 20 residues. Looked up from germline, CDR1 is MGHRA and CDR2 is YSYEKL. The chain's CDR3 is CASSQYRTGKFRPSGNTIYF. In DNA, the CDR3 is TGCGCCAGCAGCCAATACAGGACAGGGAAGTTTAGACCCTCTGGAAACACCATATATTTT.

This chain links TRBV4-1 with TRBJ2-1, with D tentatively TRBD1 or TRBD2 (5 bases each). The V end lost 5 bases, the J end lost 3 bases, and 14 bases lay between the germline ends. The germline gives CDR1 MGHRA, CDR2 YSYEKL. This CDR3 comprises 15 residues. The CDR3 spells CASSTYRGRYNEQFF. The CDR3 bases are TGCGCCAGCAGCACTTACCGGGGCCGCTACAATGAGCAGTTCTTC.

The chain links TRBV12-1 to TRBJ1-5; no check of the table's D call, TRBD1, against the DNA was made. TRBV12-1 is flagged as a pseudogene. This CDR3 has 14 residues. The CDR3 reads CASSPWTRNQPQHF. Here the CDR3 DNA reads TGTGCCAGCAGCCCCTGGACACGGAATCAGCCCCAGCATTTT.

The rearrangement uses TRBV2 and TRBJ2-3, with no clear D. With 5 bases removed from V and 0 bases from J, the gap between germline ends came to 12 bases. The CDR3 spans 15 residues. In germline, CDR1 is SNHLY, CDR2 FYNNEI. The CDR3 protein is CASSLGLPSTDTQYF. Written as DNA, the CDR3 is TGTGCCAGCAGTTTGGGCCTACCTAGCACAGATACGCAGTATTTT.

CDR3 loop: CASSLDLGDRQRFGAFF. The CDR3 nucleotides read TGTGCCAGCAGCTTAGATCTCGGGGACAGACAACGATTTGGAGCTTTCTTT. The rearrangement links TRBV11-2 to TRBJ1-1; TRBD1 agrees at 7 bases. From germline, CDR1 is SGHAT and CDR2 FQNNGV. Losses at the gene ends were 0 bases for V and 10 bases for J; bases not matched to a gene: 17. The CDR3 is 17 residues long. Using reference TRBV11-2 and TRBJ1-1 for the parts outside the CDR3, the full variable domain is EAGVAQSPRYKIIEKRQSVAFWCNPISGHATLYWYQQILGQGPKLLIQFQNNGVVDDSQLPKDRFSAERLKGVDSTLKIQPAKLEDSAVYLCASSLDLGDRQRFGAFFGQGTRLTVV.